The rows below give T cell receptor beta chains drawn from one sample of a study of control samples from healthy donors and cancer patients. Repertoires were generated with immunoSEQ multiplex PCR, while TCRdb's copy carries only in-frame clones and drops some. Here the sample spans 110,000 to 150,000 clones, around 90% being singletons. Sequenced material: blood. The receptors here all came from a man aged 25-40 years in good health. The CDR3 runs from the conserved cysteine through the conserved F or W. The D gene is left open where the match is weak. Part of the rows lack a size; the others show once, few, many or a class for expanded clones.

CASTPSGGTSYEQYF | TGTGCCAGCACCCCAAGCGGGGGGACTTCCTACGAGCAGTACTTC | NA | TRBD2 | TRBJ2-7 | TRBV6-5
CASSGWDPQGSYNEQFF | TGTGCCAGTAGTGGTTGGGACCCCCAAGGGTCCTACAATGAGCAGTTCTTC | few | NA | TRBJ2-1 | TRBV19
CASSSTLCGYTF | TGCGCCAGCAGCTCCACCCTCTGCGGCTACACCTTC | NA | NA | TRBJ1-2 | TRBV10-1
CASSRDSYEQYF | TGTGCCAGCAGCAGAGACAGCTACGAGCAGTACTTC | NA | NA | TRBJ2-7 | TRBV3-1/TRBV3-2
CASTRPDSLEQYF | TGTGCCAGTACCCGACCCGATTCCCTCGAGCAGTACTTC | NA | NA | TRBJ2-7 | TRBV28
CASSQDEGEQYF | TGCGCCAGCAGCCAAGATGAGGGCGAGCAGTACTTC | NA | NA | TRBJ2-7 | TRBV4-3
CASSQGQGIRGGTQYF | TGTGCCAGCAGCCAAGGCCAGGGTATCAGAGGTGGGACCCAGTACTTC | NA | NA | TRBJ2-5 | TRBV14
CASRQGVRGYTF | TGTGCCAGCAGACAGGGAGTGCGAGGCTACACCTTC | NA | NA | TRBJ1-2 | TRBV6-5
CASSLVGGANEKLFF | TGTGCCAGCAGCTTAGTAGGCGGAGCAAATGAAAAACTGTTTTTT | NA | NA | TRBJ1-4 | TRBV7-2
CASAGTNTGELFF | TGTGCCAGCGCAGGCACGAACACCGGGGAGCTGTTTTTT | NA | NA | TRBJ2-2 | TRBV27
CASSPRPAGNTGELFF | TGTGCCAGCAGCCCCCGCCCGGCGGGGAACACCGGGGAGCTGTTTTTT | NA | NA | TRBJ2-2 | TRBV7-8
CASSSDRGAYGTQYF | TGTGCCAGCAGCTCCGACAGGGGGGCATACGGTACGCAGTATTTT | NA | TRBD1 | TRBJ2-3 | TRBV3-1/TRBV3-2
CASKKEANYGYTF | TGTGCCAGTAAGAAGGAAGCTAACTATGGCTACACCTTC | NA | NA | TRBJ1-2 | TRBV19
CASSADTEQFF | TGTGCCAGCAGCGCGGACACTGAGCAGTTCTTC | once | NA | TRBJ2-1 | TRBV7-9
CASRPLSDEQFF | TGTGCCAGCAGACCCCTTAGCGATGAGCAGTTCTTC | NA | NA | TRBJ2-1 | TRBV6-6
CASSLDPASGRSTDTQYF | TGTGCCAGCAGCTTAGACCCGGCTAGCGGGAGGAGCACAGATACGCAGTATTTT | NA | TRBD2 | TRBJ2-3 | TRBV13
CASSQGTSGTGELFF | TGCGCCAGCAGCCAAGGGACTAGCGGGACCGGGGAGCTGTTTTTT | NA | TRBD2 | TRBJ2-2 | TRBV4-3
CATSDPRRAGQPQHF | TGTGCCACCAGTGACCCACGAAGGGCGGGACAGCCCCAGCATTTT | once | NA | TRBJ1-5 | TRBV24-1
CASSFRGGEQYF | TGTGCCAGCAGCTTCAGGGGCGGCGAGCAGTACTTC | NA | NA | TRBJ2-7 | TRBV5-8
CATSGTGAANYGYTF | TGTGCCACCAGTGGCACAGGAGCAGCTAACTATGGCTACACCTTC | NA | NA | TRBJ1-2 | TRBV24-1
CASSPEGTKLFF | TGTGCCAGCAGCCCGGAGGGAACCAAACTGTTTTTT | NA | NA | TRBJ1-4 | TRBV7-2
CASSYLRDTGELFF | TGTGCCAGCAGTTATCTAAGGGACACCGGGGAGCTGTTTTTT | NA | NA | TRBJ2-2 | TRBV6-2/TRBV6-3
CSVEDRAGENEAFF | TGCAGCGTTGAAGATCGGGCAGGGGAAAATGAAGCTTTCTTT | NA | NA | TRBJ1-1 | TRBV29-1
CASSPGLAGEDEQYF | TGCGCCAGCAGCCCGGGACTAGCGGGAGAGGACGAGCAGTACTTC | NA | TRBD2 | TRBJ2-7 | TRBV4-1
CASSKGTGVEKLFF | TGTGCCAGCAGTAAGGGGACAGGGGTTGAAAAACTGTTTTTT | NA | TRBD1 | TRBJ1-4 | TRBV28
CASSQERTSGGLYEQYF | TGTGCCAGCAGCCAAGAACGAACTAGCGGGGGGCTCTACGAGCAGTACTTC | once | TRBD2 | TRBJ2-7 | TRBV14
CATSDLQGGGPDTQYF | TGTGCCACCAGTGATTTGCAGGGGGGAGGTCCAGATACGCAGTATTTT | NA | NA | TRBJ2-3 | TRBV24-1
CASSFLGRAQETQYF | TGTGCCAGCAGCTTTTTAGGGAGAGCTCAAGAGACCCAGTACTTC | NA | NA | TRBJ2-5 | TRBV7-9
CASSQTGKNTEAFF | TGTGCCAGCAGCCAGACAGGGAAGAACACTGAAGCTTTCTTT | NA | TRBD1 | TRBJ1-1 | TRBV7-9
CASSRVGRDDEQFF | TGCGCCAGCAGCCGCGTCGGGAGGGACGATGAGCAGTTCTTC | NA | TRBD2 | TRBJ2-1 | TRBV4-3
CASSRQGDYGYTF | TGTGCCAGCAGTCGACAGGGCGACTATGGCTACACCTTC | NA | TRBD1 | TRBJ1-2 | TRBV11-2
CASSQRTGTYEQYF | TGCGCCAGCAGCCAACGGACTGGGACCTACGAGCAGTACTTC | NA | NA | TRBJ2-7 | TRBV4-3
CASSQDRDTEAFF | TGTGCCAGCAGCCAGGACAGGGATACTGAAGCTTTCTTT | many | TRBD1 | TRBJ1-1 | TRBV7-2
CASSRQNSRVTGELFF | TGTGCCAGCAGCAGACAGAATTCTCGAGTCACCGGGGAGCTGTTTTTT | NA | NA | TRBJ2-2 | TRBV7-6
CASTTKESTDTQYF | TGCGCCAGCACCACCAAGGAGAGCACAGATACGCAGTATTTT | NA | NA | TRBJ2-3 | TRBV4-1